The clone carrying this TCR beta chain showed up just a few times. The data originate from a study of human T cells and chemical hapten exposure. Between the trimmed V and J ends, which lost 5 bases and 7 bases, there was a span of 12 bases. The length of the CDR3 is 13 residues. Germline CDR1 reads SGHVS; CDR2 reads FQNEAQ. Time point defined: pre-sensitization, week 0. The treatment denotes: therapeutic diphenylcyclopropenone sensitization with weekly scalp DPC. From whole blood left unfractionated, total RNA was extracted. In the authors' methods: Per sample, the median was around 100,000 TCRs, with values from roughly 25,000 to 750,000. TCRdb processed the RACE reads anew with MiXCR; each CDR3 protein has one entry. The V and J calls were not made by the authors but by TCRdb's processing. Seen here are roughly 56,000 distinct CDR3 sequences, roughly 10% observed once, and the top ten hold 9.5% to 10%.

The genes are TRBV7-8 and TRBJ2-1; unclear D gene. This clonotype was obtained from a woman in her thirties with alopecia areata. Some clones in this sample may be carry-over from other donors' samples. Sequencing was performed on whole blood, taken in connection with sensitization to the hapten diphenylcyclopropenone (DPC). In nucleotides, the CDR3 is TGTGCCAGCAGCCTGGACGGATTAAATGAGCAGTTCTTC. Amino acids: CASSLDGLNEQFF.